This T cell receptor (beta chain) comes out of a study of cytomegalovirus exposure and HLA in healthy donors. To note about this clone: Antigen unknown.

PCR was performed using 60 Vbeta and 13 Jbeta primers. Measured with immunoSEQ multiplex PCR; TCRdb has only the in-frame clones, and not every one. Among about 200,000 clones listed, around 85% were seen once. Points from the study as a whole: Owing to their indistinguishability, certain V segments, notably TRBV6-2 and TRBV6-3, were excluded.

The ends lost 5 bases at V and 4 bases at J; junction bases unmatched: 2. Germline V gives CDR1 ENHRY, CDR2 SYGVKD. The CDR3 runs to 14 residues. The clonotype originates from a girl aged 2 to 9 in good health and CMV-seronegative. Sequencing was carried out using PBMCs. This rearrangement joins TRBV10-3 to TRBJ2-1; TRBD2 matches 10 bases. The CDR3 DNA reads as TGTGCCATCAGTAGCGGGGGGGTATACAATGAGCAGTTCTTC. Protein sequence: CAISSGGVYNEQFF.